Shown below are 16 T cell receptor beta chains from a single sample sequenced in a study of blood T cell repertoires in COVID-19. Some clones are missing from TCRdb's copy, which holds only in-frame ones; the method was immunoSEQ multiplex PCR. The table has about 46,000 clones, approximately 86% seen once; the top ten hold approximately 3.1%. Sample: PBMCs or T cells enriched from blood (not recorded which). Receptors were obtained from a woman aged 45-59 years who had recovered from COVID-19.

For the CDR3, the DNA is TGTGCCAGCAGTTTTATTGGCAGGGGTAGAAATGGCTACACCTTC. It specifies CASSFIGRGRNGYTF. The rearrangement uses TRBV28 and TRBJ1-2, with a tentative D call TRBD1 (6 bases). V gave up 3 bases and J gave up 6 bases, with 17 bases separating them. CDR3 length: 15 amino acids. In germline, CDR1 is MDHEN, CDR2 SYDVKM.

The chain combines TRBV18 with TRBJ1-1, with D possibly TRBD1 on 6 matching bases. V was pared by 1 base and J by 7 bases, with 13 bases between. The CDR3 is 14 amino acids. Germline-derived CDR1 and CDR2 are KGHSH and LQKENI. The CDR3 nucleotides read TGTGCCAGCTCACCACAGAACAGGGTGGTTGAAGCTTTCTTT. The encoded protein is CASSPQNRVVEAFF. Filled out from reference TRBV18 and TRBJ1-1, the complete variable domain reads NAGVMQNPRHLVRRRGQEARLRCSPMKGHSHVYWYRQLPEEGLKFMVYLQKENIIDESGMPKERFSAEFPKEGPSILRIQQVVRGDSAAYFCASSPQNRVVEAFFGQGTRLTVV.

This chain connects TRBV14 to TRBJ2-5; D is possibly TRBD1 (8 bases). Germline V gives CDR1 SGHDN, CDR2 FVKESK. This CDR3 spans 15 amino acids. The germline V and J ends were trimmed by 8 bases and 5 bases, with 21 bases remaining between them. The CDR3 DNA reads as TGTGCCAGCGCCGCGGGGGACAGGAGATGGGAGACCCAGTACTTC. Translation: CASAAGDRRWETQYF. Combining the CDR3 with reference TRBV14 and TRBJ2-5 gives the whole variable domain EAGVTQFPSHSVIEKGQTVTLRCDPISGHDNLYWYRRVMGKEIKFLLHFVKESKQDESGMPNNRFLAERTGGTYSTLKVQPAELEDSGVYFCASAAGDRRWETQYFGPGTRLLVL.

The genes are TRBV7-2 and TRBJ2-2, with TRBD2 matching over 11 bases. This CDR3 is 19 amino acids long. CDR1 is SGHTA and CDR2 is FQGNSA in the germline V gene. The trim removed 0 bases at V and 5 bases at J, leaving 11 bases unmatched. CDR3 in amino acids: CASSLAYITSGSRTGELFF. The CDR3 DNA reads TGTGCCAGCAGCTTAGCGTATATAACTAGCGGGAGTAGAACCGGGGAGCTGTTTTTT.

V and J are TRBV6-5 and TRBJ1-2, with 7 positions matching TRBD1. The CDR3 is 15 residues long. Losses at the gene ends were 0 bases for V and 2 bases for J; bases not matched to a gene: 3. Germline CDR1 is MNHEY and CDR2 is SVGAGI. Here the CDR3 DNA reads TGTGCCAGCAGTTACTCGGTGGGACAGAACTATGGCTACACCTTC. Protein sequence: CASSYSVGQNYGYTF.

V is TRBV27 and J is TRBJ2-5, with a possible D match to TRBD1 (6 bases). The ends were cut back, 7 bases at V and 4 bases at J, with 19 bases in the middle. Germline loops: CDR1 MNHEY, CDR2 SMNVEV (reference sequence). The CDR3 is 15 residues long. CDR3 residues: CASISKRGGRETQYF. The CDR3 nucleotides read TGTGCCAGCATCTCAAAACGAGGGGGAAGAGAGACCCAGTACTTC.

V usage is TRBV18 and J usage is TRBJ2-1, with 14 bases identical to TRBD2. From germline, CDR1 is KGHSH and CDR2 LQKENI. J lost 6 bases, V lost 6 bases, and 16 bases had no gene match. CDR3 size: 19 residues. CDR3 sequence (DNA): TGTGCCAGCTCTCGAATCGCCGGGACTAGCGGGAGTTTGGGCAATGAGCAGTTCTTC. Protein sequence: CASSRIAGTSGSLGNEQFF. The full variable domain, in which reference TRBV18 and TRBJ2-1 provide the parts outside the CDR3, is NAGVMQNPRHLVRRRGQEARLRCSPMKGHSHVYWYRQLPEEGLKFMVYLQKENIIDESGMPKERFSAEFPKEGPSILRIQQVVRGDSAAYFCASSRIAGTSGSLGNEQFFGPGTRLTVL.

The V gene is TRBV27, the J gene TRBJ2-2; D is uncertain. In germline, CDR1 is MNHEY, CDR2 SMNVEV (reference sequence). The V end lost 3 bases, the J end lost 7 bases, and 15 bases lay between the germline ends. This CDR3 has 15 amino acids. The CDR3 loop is CASSLSPGNIGELFF. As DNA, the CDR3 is TGTGCCAGCAGTTTGAGTCCCGGTAATATCGGGGAGCTGTTTTTT.

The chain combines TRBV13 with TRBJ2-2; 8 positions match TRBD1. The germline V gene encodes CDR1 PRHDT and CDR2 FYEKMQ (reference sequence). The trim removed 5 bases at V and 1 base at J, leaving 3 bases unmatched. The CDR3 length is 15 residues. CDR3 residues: CASSNGQGNTGELFF. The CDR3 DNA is TGTGCCAGCAGCAACGGACAGGGGAACACCGGGGAGCTGTTTTTT.

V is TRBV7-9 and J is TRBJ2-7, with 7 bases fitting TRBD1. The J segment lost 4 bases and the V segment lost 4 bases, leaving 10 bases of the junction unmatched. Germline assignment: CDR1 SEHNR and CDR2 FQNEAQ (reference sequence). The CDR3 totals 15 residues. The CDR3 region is CASSSQGTNHYEQYF. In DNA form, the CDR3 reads TGTGCCAGCAGCTCACAGGGGACCAACCATTACGAGCAGTACTTC.

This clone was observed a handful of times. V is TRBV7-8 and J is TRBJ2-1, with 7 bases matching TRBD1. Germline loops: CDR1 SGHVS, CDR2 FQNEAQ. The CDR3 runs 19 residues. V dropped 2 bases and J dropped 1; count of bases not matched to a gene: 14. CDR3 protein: CASSLRTQGGRASYNEQFF. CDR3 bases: TGTGCCAGCAGCTTACGCACCCAAGGGGGCAGGGCATCCTACAATGAGCAGTTCTTC.

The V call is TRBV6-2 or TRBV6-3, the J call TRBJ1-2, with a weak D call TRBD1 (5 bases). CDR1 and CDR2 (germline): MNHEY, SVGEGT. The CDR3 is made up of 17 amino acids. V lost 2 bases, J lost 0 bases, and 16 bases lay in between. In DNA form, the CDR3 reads TGTGCCAGCAGTTACAACAGGCGAGTGTTTGCTAACTATGGCTACACCTTC. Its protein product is CASSYNRRVFANYGYTF.

For the CDR3, the DNA is TGTGCCAGCAGCTTGTATACTGAGCAGTACTTC. This codes for CASSLYTEQYF. The chain carries TRBV5-8 and TRBJ2-7; no clear D. Looked up from germline, CDR1 is SGHTS and CDR2 is YDEGEE. V was clipped by 1 base and J by 7 bases, with 6 bases between them. This CDR3 is 11 amino acids long.

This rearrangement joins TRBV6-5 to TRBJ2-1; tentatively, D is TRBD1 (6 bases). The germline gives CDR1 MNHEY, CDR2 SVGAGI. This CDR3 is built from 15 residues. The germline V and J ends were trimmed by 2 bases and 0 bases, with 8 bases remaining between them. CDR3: CASSYDRNSYNEQFF. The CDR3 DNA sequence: TGTGCCAGCAGTTACGACAGGAACTCCTACAATGAGCAGTTCTTC.

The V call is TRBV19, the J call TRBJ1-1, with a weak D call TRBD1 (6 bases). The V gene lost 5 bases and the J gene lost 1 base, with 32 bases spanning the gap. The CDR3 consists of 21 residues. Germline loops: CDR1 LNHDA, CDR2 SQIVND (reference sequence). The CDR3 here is CASSSLPNLDYLGHSNTEAFF. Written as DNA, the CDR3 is TGTGCCAGTAGTTCCCTTCCTAACCTCGACTACCTGGGACACTCGAACACTGAAGCTTTCTTT.

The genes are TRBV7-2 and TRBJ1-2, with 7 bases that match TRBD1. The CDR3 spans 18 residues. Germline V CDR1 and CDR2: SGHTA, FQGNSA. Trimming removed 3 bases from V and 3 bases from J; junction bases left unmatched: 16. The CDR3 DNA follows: TGTGCCAGCAGCTTTTCGGCACCTGGGTCAGGGGGATACTATGGCTACACCTTC. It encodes CASSFSAPGSGGYYGYTF.